One T cell receptor beta chain is described in this entry. What it binds is not known. This CDR3 has 13 residues. In germline, CDR1 is SQVTM, CDR2 ANQGSEA. J was trimmed by 3 bases and V by 8 bases; bases with no gene match: 7. The source of the sample is a study of beta chain features in type 1 diabetes. Study context: No patient-donor differences in age, gender, total cells or subset yield.

As every portion of the isolated RNA was reverse transcribed, the sequencing read expressed TCRB transcripts. TCRdb's table, derived via immunoSEQ multiplex PCR, lists solely in-frame clones and lacks some. This table has under 300,000 clones, roughly 16% appearing once. Study-wide results and caveats: People with Type 1 diabetes carried modestly yet significantly shorter TCRB CDR3s in all four CD4+ subsets.

Material: naive CD4+ T cells from blood. The J gene is TRBJ2-7, the V gene TRBV29-1; 10 bases line up with TRBD1. This receptor was identified in a man aged 30 to 45 with type 1 diabetes. CDR3 in DNA: TGCAGCATCCGGACAGGGGGATACTACGAGCAGTACTTC. It yields the protein CSIRTGGYYEQYF.